The text below deals with one TCR beta chain. The data originate from a study of control samples from healthy donors and cancer patients. Sequencing used immunoSEQ multiplex PCR; TCRdb keeps in-frame clones, though not all of them. The sample holds 60,000 or so clones, 90% to 97% seen once. The CDR3 consists of 14 residues. Looked up from germline, CDR1 is MDHEN and CDR2 is SYDVKM. V was pared by 2 bases and J by 3 bases, with 3 bases of the junction left unmatched. Sequences were obtained from blood. This chain joins TRBV28 and TRBJ1-2; the match to TRBD1 covers 7 bases. The receptor comes from a young woman in good health. The DNA of the CDR3 is TGTGCCAGCAGTTTACGGACAGGATACTATGGCTACACCTTC. It specifies CASSLRTGYYGYTF.